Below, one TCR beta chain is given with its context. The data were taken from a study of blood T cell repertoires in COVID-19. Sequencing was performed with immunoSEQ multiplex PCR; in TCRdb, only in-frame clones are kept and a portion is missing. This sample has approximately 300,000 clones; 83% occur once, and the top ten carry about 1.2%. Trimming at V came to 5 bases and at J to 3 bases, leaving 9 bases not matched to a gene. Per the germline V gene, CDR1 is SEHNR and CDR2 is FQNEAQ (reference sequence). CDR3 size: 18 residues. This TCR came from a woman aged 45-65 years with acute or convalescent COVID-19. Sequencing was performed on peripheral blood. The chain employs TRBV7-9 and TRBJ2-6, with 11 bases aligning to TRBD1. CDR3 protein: CASSKTGQGAIGANVLTF. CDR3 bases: TGTGCCAGCAGCAAAACAGGACAGGGGGCTATTGGGGCCAACGTCCTGACTTTC. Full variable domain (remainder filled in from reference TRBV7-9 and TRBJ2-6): DTGVSQNPRHKITKRGQNVTFRCDPISEHNRLYWYRQTLGQGPEFLTYFQNEAQLEKSRLLSDRFSAERPKGSFSTLEIQRTEQGDSAMYLCASSKTGQGAIGANVLTFGAGSRLTVL.